What follows are 20 T cell receptor beta chains derived from one specimen sequenced in a study of blood T cells in healthy people across ages. A second 7 to 11 cycle PCR used barcoded and J-beta primers. TCRdb recomputed calls from the 5' RACE reads with MiXCR, one row per CDR3 protein. The sample lists roughly 800,000 distinct CDR3 sequences; 36% were seen once. Sequenced: blood. The source of these receptors is a man between 18 and 29 years old in good health.

To note about this clonotype: A much larger clone differs by one base, so this may be a read error. This rearrangement joins TRBV5-5 to TRBJ2-5; D may be TRBD1 (5 bases). CDR1 SGHKS and CDR2 YYEKEE come from the germline V gene (reference sequence). V lost 1 base and J lost 2, with 15 bases in between. This CDR3 is 16 amino acids long. In nucleotides, the CDR3 is TGTGCCAGCAGCTTGAGACAGTTCTTATTTCAAGAGACCCAGTACTTC. Its translation: CASSLRQFLFQETQYF. Together with reference TRBV5-5 and TRBJ2-5, the CDR3 gives the full variable domain: DAGVTQSPTHLIKTRGQQVTLRCSPISGHKSVSWYQQVLGQGPQFIFQYYEKEERGRGNFPDRFSARQFPNYSSELNVNALLLGDSALYLCASSLRQFLFQETQYFGPGTRLLVL.

The V gene is TRBV20-1, the J gene TRBJ2-1; tentatively, D is TRBD2 (5 bases). The germline V gene encodes CDR1 DFQATT and CDR2 SNEGSKA (reference sequence). The V end was cut by 5 bases, the J end by 0 bases, with 11 bases between. The CDR3 contains 14 residues. CDR3 DNA: TGCAGTGCTCTGGACTTTCGCTCCTACAATGAGCAGTTCTTC. Translating gives CSALDFRSYNEQFF.

At least ten counts were recorded for this clonotype. This CDR3 reads CASSPPGQGIYEQYF. The CDR3, as DNA: TGTGCCAGCAGTCCCCCCGGACAGGGAATCTACGAGCAGTACTTC. The rearrangement links TRBV12-3 or TRBV12-4 to TRBJ2-7; 8 bases line up with TRBD1. Unmatched junction bases numbered 9, after V lost 5 bases and J lost 3 bases. This CDR3 region has 15 residues.

Many counts were recorded for this clonotype. V gene TRBV29-1 combines with J gene TRBJ2-3; tentative D call: TRBD1 (5 bases). CDR1 SQVTM and CDR2 ANQGSEA come from the germline V gene. V shed 3 bases and J shed 0 bases, with 7 bases lying between them. This CDR3 region has 13 residues. The CDR3 region is CSVDSGSTDTQYF. The CDR3 DNA follows: TGCAGCGTTGATTCAGGGAGCACAGATACGCAGTATTTT.

This clonotype has only a few counts. The chain joins TRBV4-1 to TRBJ2-3, with 11 bases matching TRBD2. This CDR3 region has 19 residues. Germline values: CDR1 MGHRA, CDR2 YSYEKL. V dropped 5 bases and J dropped 2; count of bases not matched to a gene: 15. In DNA, the CDR3 is TGCGCCAGCAGCGCACCCGGGACTAGCGGAAAATTTACCACAGATACGCAGTATTTT. Protein: CASSAPGTSGKFTTDTQYF.

The V and J genes are TRBV4-1 and TRBJ2-2; TRBD2 agrees at 11 bases. Losses at the gene ends were 6 bases for V and 5 bases for J; bases not matched to a gene: 11. The CDR3 length is 17 residues. Looked up from germline, CDR1 is MGHRA and CDR2 is YSYEKL. The CDR3 nucleotides are TGCGCCAGCAGTCCCACTAGCGGGGGCCCGGGGACCGGGGAGCTGTTTTTT. The encoded protein is CASSPTSGGPGTGELFF.

The chain couples TRBV7-9 to TRBJ1-2; D gene uncertain. CDR1 SEHNR and CDR2 FQNEAQ come from the germline V gene (reference sequence). CDR3 length: 14 residues. V was trimmed by 4 bases and J by 6 bases, leaving 15 bases between them. The CDR3 nucleotides read TGTGCCAGCAGCTCCCAGCAGCGGAGAGATGGCTACACCTTC. As protein: CASSSQQRRDGYTF.

This clonotype was found many times. The V gene is TRBV7-3, the J gene TRBJ1-2; 9 nucleotides align to TRBD1. In germline, CDR1 is SGHTA, CDR2 FQGTGA. The CDR3 covers 18 residues. The V and J ends lost 4 bases and 5 bases, in that order; junction bases with no gene match: 17. CDR3: CASSCGTGNRWDNYGYTF. Here the CDR3 DNA reads TGTGCCAGCAGCTGCGGGACAGGGAATCGGTGGGATAATTATGGCTACACCTTC. The full variable domain, rest sourced from reference TRBV7-3 and TRBJ1-2, is GAGVSQTPSNKVTEKGKYVELRCDPISGHTALYWYRQSLGQGPEFLIYFQGTGAADDSGLPNDRFFAVRPEGSVSTLKIQRTERGDSAVYLCASSCGTGNRWDNYGYTFGSGTRLTVV.

This clonotype was seen ten or more times. The V and J genes are TRBV2 and TRBJ2-1; 7 positions match TRBD1. CDR1 is SNHLY, CDR2 FYNNEI, per germline. CDR3 size: 16 residues. V lost 6 bases to trimming and J lost 3 bases; unmatched junction nucleotides: 11. The CDR3 region is CASRGTGTARYNEQFF. The CDR3 nucleotides are TGTGCCAGCAGGGGCACCGGGACAGCTCGCTACAATGAGCAGTTCTTC. Filled out from reference TRBV2 and TRBJ2-1, the complete variable domain reads EPEVTQTPSHQVTQMGQEVILRCVPISNHLYFYWYRQILGQKVEFLVSFYNNEISEKSEIFDDQFSVERPDGSNFTLKIRSTKLEDSAMYFCASRGTGTARYNEQFFGPGTRLTVL.

The CDR3 DNA sequence: TGCAGTGCTAGCGGGGTGGCTAGCGAAGACACAGATACGCAGTATTTT. Protein product: CSASGVASEDTDTQYF. V is TRBV20-1 and J is TRBJ2-3; maybe TRBD2 (6 bases). Germline V lookup: CDR1 DFQATT, CDR2 SNEGSKA (reference sequence). The CDR3 contains 16 residues. The ends were cut back, 3 bases at V and 2 bases at J, with 18 bases in the middle.

This chain uses TRBV6-2 or TRBV6-3 with TRBJ2-4; 11 nucleotides agree with TRBD2. Germline V gives CDR1 MNHEY, CDR2 SVGEGT. J gave up 13 bases and V 2 bases, and 19 bases lay outside the gene matches. CDR3 length: 18 amino acids. The CDR3 loop reads CASSYPTSGDVRKNEQYF. The CDR3 nucleotides read TGTGCCAGCAGTTACCCGACTAGCGGGGACGTTCGTAAGAATGAGCAGTACTTC.

This clonotype was counted at least ten times. V and J are TRBV7-9 and TRBJ2-7; D is undetermined. The CDR3 contains 12 residues. Trimming left V 6 bases short and J 4 bases short, with 10 bases between. Germline-derived CDR1 and CDR2 are SEHNR and FQNEAQ (reference sequence). The CDR3, as DNA: TGTGCCAGCAGTTTCACTGGGTACGAGCAGTACTTC. It encodes CASSFTGYEQYF.

This clonotype was found many times. The rearrangement joins TRBV6-5 to TRBJ2-1; D is ambiguous. Trimming left V 2 bases short and J 6 bases short, with 20 bases between. The germline V gene has CDR1 MNHEY and CDR2 SVGAGI. This CDR3 is 17 amino acids long. The CDR3 reads CASSYRPVGVSTNEQFF. Here the CDR3 DNA reads TGTGCCAGCAGTTACCGGCCCGTCGGAGTTTCTACCAATGAGCAGTTCTTC.

The chain employs TRBV5-6 and TRBJ2-2; the match to TRBD1 covers 9 bases. J gave up 5 bases and V 4 bases, and 9 bases lay outside the gene matches. The CDR3 loop spans 16 amino acids. Germline CDR1 and CDR2: SGHDT and YYEEEE. CDR3 bases: TGTGCCAGCAGCACAGGGGGCAGGGTTCGAACCGGGGAGCTGTTTTTT. Translation: CASSTGGRVRTGELFF.

Concerning this clonotype itself: The junction departs from the called germline gene at one end, perhaps through a read error. The chain employs TRBV6-5 and TRBJ2-1; tentative D call: TRBD1 (6 bases). The CDR3 is made up of 15 amino acids. The germline CDR1 and CDR2 sequences are MNHEY and SVGAGI. The CDR3 sequence is CSSSLRQASYNEQFF. The CDR3 nucleotides read TGTTCCAGCAGTTTACGACAGGCCTCCTACAATGAGCAGTTCTTC.

This clonotype was picked up a small number of times. The V and J genes are TRBV20-1 and TRBJ2-7; D is perhaps TRBD1 (5 bases). Trimming shortened V by 3 bases and J by 0 bases, and 12 bases separated the two germline ends. Germline loops: CDR1 DFQATT, CDR2 SNEGSKA (reference sequence). The CDR3 contains 14 residues. Here the CDR3 DNA reads TGCAGTGCTAGTAACACAGGCAACTCCTACGAGCAGTACTTC. It is translated as CSASNTGNSYEQYF.

This clonotype appeared a few times. The chain couples TRBV25-1 to TRBJ1-3; D is uncertain. Germline assignment: CDR1 MGHDK and CDR2 SYGVNS. The CDR3 sequence is 12 residues long. The V and J ends lost 7 bases and 4 bases respectively, with 8 bases between them. CDR3 amino acids: CASTMSGNTIYF. DNA for the CDR3: TGTGCCAGCACCATGAGCGGAAACACCATATATTTT.

The chain uses TRBV12-3 or TRBV12-4 and TRBJ1-1; D not resolved. The CDR3 consists of 10 residues. The V and J ends lost 7 bases and 5 bases respectively, with 5 bases between them. The chain's CDR3 is CASTETEAFF. In DNA form, the CDR3 reads TGTGCCAGCACCGAGACTGAAGCTTTCTTT.

This clonotype was counted a few times. The chain has TRBV20-1 and TRBJ1-3; D may be TRBD1 (5 bases). There are 15 residues in the CDR3. V lost 3 bases to trimming and J lost 0 bases, with 12 bases between them. The germline V gene encodes CDR1 DFQATT and CDR2 SNEGSKA (reference sequence). The CDR3 DNA follows: TGCAGTGCTAGTATGGGACCGAACTCTGGAAACACCATATATTTT. Amino acids: CSASMGPNSGNTIYF.

This clonotype was detected ten times or more. The rearrangement links TRBV20-1 to TRBJ1-2; possible D gene TRBD1, 5 bases. V shed 3 bases and J shed 2 bases, with 13 bases lying between them. Per germline, CDR1 DFQATT and CDR2 SNEGSKA (reference sequence). The CDR3 is 14 amino acids. CDR3 bases: TGCAGTGCTAGTGAGGGGACGGGAAACTATGGCTACACCTTC. It codes for CSASEGTGNYGYTF.